Presented here are 16 T cell receptor beta chains from one specimen sequenced in a study of glioma-infiltrating T cells. The iRepertoire nested amplicon-rescue multiplex PCR amplified TCR alpha and beta CDR3s from RNA. TCRdb re-analysed the multiplex PCR reads in MiXCR, keeping a single row per CDR3 protein. The table includes under 150,000 distinct CDR3 sequences, about 22% detected once. The sample comprised glioma tissue, nonneoplastic brain tissue, or PBMCs (not recorded which). Receptor source: a human donor with low-grade glioma or glioblastoma, undergoing nonglioma brain surgery, or in good health (not recorded which).

This clonotype was detected ten times or more. The rearrangement links TRBV4-1 to TRBJ2-3, with D perhaps assigned TRBD1 or TRBD2 (5 bases each). The CDR3 is made up of 14 amino acids. The V end was cut by 6 bases, the J end by 4 bases, with 14 bases between. Germline assignment: CDR1 MGHRA and CDR2 YSYEKL. In nucleotides, the CDR3 is TGCGCCAGCAGACATCCAGGGAGAGCAGATACGCAGTATTTT. Protein: CASRHPGRADTQYF.

This chain joins TRBV4-2 and TRBJ1-4; 8 bases line up with TRBD1. From germline, CDR1 is LGHNA and CDR2 YNFKEQ. After removal of 7 bases from V and 8 bases from J, the junction contained 6 bases not matched to a gene. This CDR3 comprises 13 residues. CDR3 sequence (DNA): TGTGCCAGCAAGCCGGGACAGGAGGAAAAACTGTTTTTT. Amino acids: CASKPGQEEKLFF.

The chain employs TRBV6-1 and TRBJ2-2; unclear D gene. The ends were cut back, 7 bases at V and 6 bases at J, with 18 bases in the middle. The CDR3 is made up of 15 amino acids. Germline loops: CDR1 MNHNS, CDR2 SASEGT. In DNA form, the CDR3 reads TGTGCCAGCAAGCTGGGTAGCCCCTCCCCCGGGGAGCTGTTTTTT. Encoded protein: CASKLGSPSPGELFF.

This clonotype came up once. The CDR3 end shows no conserved phenylalanine or tryptophan, and so a read error is likely. CDR3 in amino acids: CSARGSGNQPQHL. CDR3 in DNA: TGCAGTGCTAGAGGATCCGGCAATCAGCCCCAGCATCTT. The rearrangement links TRBV20-1 to TRBJ1-5, with no clear D. Germline V gives CDR1 DFQATT, CDR2 SNEGSKA (reference sequence). Trimming took off 1 base at V and 2 bases at J, with 6 bases between the two ends. The CDR3 is made up of 13 amino acids.

This clonotype was counted at least ten times. V is TRBV4-1 and J is TRBJ2-1; 8 nucleotides agree with TRBD1. CDR1 and CDR2 from the germline V gene are MGHRA and YSYEKL. V was clipped by 2 bases and J by 6 bases; unmatched bases: 3. This CDR3 has 14 amino acids. This CDR3 is CASSQWTGTNEQFF. CDR3 in DNA: TGCGCCAGCAGCCAATGGACAGGGACCAATGAGCAGTTCTTC.

This clonotype was seen ten or more times. V and J are TRBV28 and TRBJ2-7; 9 bases align to TRBD1. The CDR3 has 16 residues. CDR1 and CDR2 (germline): MDHEN, SYDVKM. Unmatched junction bases numbered 12, after V lost 5 bases and J lost 4 bases. The CDR3 coding sequence is TGTGCCAGCAGTGCACAGGGGACAGGGAGTCGATACGAGCAGTACGTC. Protein product: CASSAQGTGSRYEQYV.

This clonotype was counted many times. The CDR3 spells CASPPGQPRWTDTQYF. The CDR3, as DNA: TGTGCCAGCCCGCCGGGACAGCCCAGGTGGACAGATACGCAGTATTTT. The V call is TRBV28, the J call TRBJ2-3, with 7 bases that match TRBD1. V gave up 8 bases and J gave up 3 bases; unmatched junction bases: 14. The CDR3 extends over 16 amino acids. From germline, CDR1 is MDHEN and CDR2 SYDVKM.

V and J are TRBV11-2 and TRBJ2-2, with 7 bases that match TRBD2. After removal of 3 bases from V and 2 bases from J, the junction contained 12 bases not matched to a gene. The length of the CDR3 is 18 residues. Germline V gives CDR1 SGHAT, CDR2 FQNNGV. DNA for the CDR3: TGTGCCAGCAGCTTCTGGCCGCGGGGGAGCGTTAACACCGGGGAGCTGTTTTTT. The encoded protein is CASSFWPRGSVNTGELFF.

This clonotype has ten or more counts. The chain employs TRBV28 and TRBJ1-3; TRBD1 agrees at 7 bases. The germline gives CDR1 MDHEN, CDR2 SYDVKM. The trim removed 7 bases at V and 0 bases at J, leaving 6 bases unmatched. The CDR3 runs 15 residues. CDR3 bases: TGTGCCAGCAAGCTCGGACAGGCCTCTGGAAACACCATATATTTT. It codes for CASKLGQASGNTIYF.

Details on this clonotype: Just one base apart from a much larger clone, this may be a read error. This chain uses TRBV7-9 with TRBJ1-1, with 7 bases aligning to TRBD1. This CDR3 region has 14 residues. Germline V lookup: CDR1 SEHNR, CDR2 FQNEAQ (reference sequence). The CDR3 sequence: CASGLGTAIVEAFF. The DNA of the CDR3 is TGTGCCAGCGGCTTGGGGACAGCAATCGTGGAAGCTTTCTTT.

This clonotype was detected only a few times. The rearrangement links TRBV7-9 to TRBJ2-7; 7 bases match TRBD1. Germline values: CDR1 SEHNR, CDR2 FQNEAQ (reference sequence). The CDR3 has 17 residues. V lost 1 base to trimming and J lost 4 bases; unmatched junction nucleotides: 13. In DNA form, the CDR3 reads TGTGCCAGCAGCTTAGGTGGGGCCGGGACAGAAGGTTACGAGCAGTACGTC. Translation: CASSLGGAGTEGYEQYV.

The V and J genes are TRBV24-1 and TRBJ2-3; tentative D call: TRBD1 (6 bases). There are 18 residues in the CDR3. Germline assignment: CDR1 KGHDR and CDR2 SFDVKD. V was cut by 3 bases and J by 1 base, with 19 bases left in between. As DNA, the CDR3 is TGTGCCACCAGTGATAACGAGCCGGGACAAATTCGCACAGATACGCAGTATTTT. Its translation is CATSDNEPGQIRTDTQYF.

This clonotype has only a few counts. The chain joins TRBV7-9 to TRBJ1-1, with a possible D match to TRBD1 (6 bases). Germline CDR1 SEHNR, CDR2 FQNEAQ (reference sequence). V dropped 5 bases and J dropped 9 bases, with 16 bases sitting between them. The CDR3 runs to 13 residues. CDR3 nucleotide sequence: TGTGCCAGCAGCGGATCCCCGGGACAACAAGCTTTCTTT. Protein sequence: CASSGSPGQQAFF.

This clonotype was counted only a few times. The chain is built from TRBV6-1 and TRBJ1-2; 9 bases line up with TRBD1. The ends lost 6 bases at V and 8 bases at J; junction bases unmatched: 16. This CDR3 spans 16 amino acids. Germline V gives CDR1 MNHNS, CDR2 SASEGT. CDR3 bases: TGTGCCAGCAGCCCACGAGGGTACAGGGGGCCAGAAGGCTACACCTTC. This encodes CASSPRGYRGPEGYTF.

The chain has TRBV19 and TRBJ1-5, with 10 nucleotides matching TRBD1. CDR3 length: 15 amino acids. In germline, CDR1 is LNHDA, CDR2 SQIVND (reference sequence). V was pared by 6 bases and J by 2 bases, with 4 bases of the junction left unmatched. The CDR3 loop reads CASSGDRGGNQPQHF. CDR3 DNA sequence: TGTGCCAGTAGCGGGGACAGGGGTGGCAATCAGCCCCAGCATTTT.

This clonotype showed up many times. CDR3 in DNA: TGTGCCACCGAGGGCAGATTGAACACTGAAGCTTTCTTT. This encodes CATEGRLNTEAFF. This chain links TRBV6-1 with TRBJ1-1; D is ambiguous. The ends were cut back, 10 bases at V and 0 bases at J, with 12 bases in the middle. From germline, CDR1 is MNHNS and CDR2 SASEGT. The CDR3 covers 13 residues.